This TCR beta chain appears in the sequencing data of a study of shared clonotypes between healthy human individuals. Study outcomes and limitations: Rarefaction gave evidence that sorted-subset sequencing remained incomplete despite large depth.

This table comes from immunoSEQ multiplex PCR, and its TCRdb copy is limited to in-frame clones, with some not included. The sample has about 2.3 million clones; 93% are singletons. Germline values: CDR1 SGDLS, CDR2 YYNGEE. Trimming cost V 6 bases and J 0 bases; bases outside gene matches: 4. This CDR3 is built from 14 residues. In its sample, this clone was seen a few times. Its target is not known. This sequence joins TRBV9 and TRBJ1-2, with 8 bases lining up with TRBD1. The clonotype comes from a man aged 18 to 35 in good health. Some clones in this sample may be carry-over from other donors' samples. Sequenced material: naive CD4+ T cells from PBMCs. Specified subset: CD45RA+ positively selected. CDR3 residues: CASTRDRPNYGYTF. The CDR3 DNA follows: TGTGCCAGCACCCGGGACAGGCCTAACTATGGCTACACCTTC.